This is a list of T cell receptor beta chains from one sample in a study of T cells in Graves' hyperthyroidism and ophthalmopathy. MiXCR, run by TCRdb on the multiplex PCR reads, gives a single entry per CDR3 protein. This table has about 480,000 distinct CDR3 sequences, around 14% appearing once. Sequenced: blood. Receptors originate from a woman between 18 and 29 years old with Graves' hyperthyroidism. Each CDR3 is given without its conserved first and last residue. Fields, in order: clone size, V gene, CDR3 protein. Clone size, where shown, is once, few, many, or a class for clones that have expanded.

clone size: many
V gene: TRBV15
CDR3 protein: ATSRGSFGPNHEQY

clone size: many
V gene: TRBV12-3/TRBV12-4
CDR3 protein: ASSGTSGTDTQY

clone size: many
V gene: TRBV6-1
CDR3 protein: ASSIRDGRRQSQWGELF

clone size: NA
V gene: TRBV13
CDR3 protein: ASSLGRASSYEQY

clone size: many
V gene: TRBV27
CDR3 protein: ASSGTGGPYGYT

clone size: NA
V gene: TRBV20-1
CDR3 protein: SARDVQGANYGYT

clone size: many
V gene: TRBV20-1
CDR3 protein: SARETSGITYEQY

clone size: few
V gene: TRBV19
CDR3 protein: ASSNHRVNTGELF

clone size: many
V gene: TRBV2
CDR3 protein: ASSEGRGTGELF

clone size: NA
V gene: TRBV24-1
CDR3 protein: ATTAQGVEAF

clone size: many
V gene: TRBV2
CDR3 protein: ASTQLGTDTQY

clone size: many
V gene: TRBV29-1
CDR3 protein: SVEELSDTQY

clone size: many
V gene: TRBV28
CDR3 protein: ASSLMVAGRYEQY

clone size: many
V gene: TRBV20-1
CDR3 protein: SAVGGVSSTEAF

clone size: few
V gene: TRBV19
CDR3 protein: ASSFLTGGELF

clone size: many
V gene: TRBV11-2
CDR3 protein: ASSLAGGLSYGYT

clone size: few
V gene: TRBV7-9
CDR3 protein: ASSLPPGLAGVSDTQY

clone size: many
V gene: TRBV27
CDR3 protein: ASSLRRDNQPQH

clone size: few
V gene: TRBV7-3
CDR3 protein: ASSLRGTSGRNTGELF

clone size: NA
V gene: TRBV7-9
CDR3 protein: ASSLGPHYNSPLH

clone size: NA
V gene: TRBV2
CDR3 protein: ASLGQGYGYT

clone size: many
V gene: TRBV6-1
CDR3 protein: ASSSEYEQY

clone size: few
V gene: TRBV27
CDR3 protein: ASSLYGGQPGYT

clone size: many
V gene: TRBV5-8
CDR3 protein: ASITRQGSYNEQF

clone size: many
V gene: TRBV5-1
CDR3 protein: ASSLSPAGGPNEQF

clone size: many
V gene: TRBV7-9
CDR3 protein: ASEFAGPSYNEQF

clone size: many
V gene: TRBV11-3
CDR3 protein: ASSPQGHYGYT

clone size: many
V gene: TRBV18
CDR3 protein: ASSRDSPGETEAF

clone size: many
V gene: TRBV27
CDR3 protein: ASSFGRDTYTDTQY

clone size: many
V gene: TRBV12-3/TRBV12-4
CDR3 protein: ASSYLESGTGITGELF

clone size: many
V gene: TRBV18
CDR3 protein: ASSPPSTNEKLF